This TCR beta chain comes out of a study of blood T cell repertoires in COVID-19 (dated by TCRdb to 2020 to 2021). Turning to the overall study: Collaborator samples came from the United States, Italy and Spain and covered acute and convalescent phases of COVID-19. The material from the prospective study consisted of cDNA or gDNA derived from T cells, B-cell-depleted T cells, or PBMCs. The dataset comprised deeply sampled blood TCRbeta repertoires from subjects exposed to, actively infected with, or recovered from COVID-19. The repertoires were released in a freely available public database meant as a resource for research on the immune response to SARS-CoV-2. Samples came from the ongoing ImmuneRACE study (first 160 participants) plus 1,254 subjects from 6 global collaborators. A de-identified subject ID, COVID-19 status, age in years and sex were almost always included in the sample metadata. Where HLA class I and class II types were available, the types were taken from metadata supplied by the sample provider, not from assay-based typing. The study at large found these results: The amount of clinical and demographic metadata varied by source and participant and was provided uncurated.

The germline V gene gives CDR1 as SGHTA and CDR2 as FQGNSA. V loses 7 bases at its end and J loses 6 bases; junction bases beyond the gene matches: 9. The CDR3 covers 13 residues, taking in both the cysteine and the phenylalanine. The retained sequence is limited to the CDR3, 39 bases, with the frame set at the first base. Each collaborating institution followed its own protocols to collect whole blood in K2EDTA tubes. For TCRbeta analysis, collaborator samples were shipped as frozen whole blood, as isolated PBMCs, or as DNA extracted from either sample type. The immunoSEQ Assay, a bias-controlled multiplex PCR, was used to amplify TCRbeta CDR3 regions from genomic DNA. The authors' pipeline ran thus. The number of nucleated cells in each sample was estimated from the amplification of reference gene primers within the assay. Sequence reads were collapsed and filtered to measure the absolute abundance of every unique TCRbeta CDR3 rearrangement. For each sample, productive Simpson clonality was calculated as the square root of Simpson's diversity index over productive rearrangements. Not all clones reach the TCRdb copy of this immuneACCESS table, which keeps in-frame sequences only. Checked studies attribute under half of the gap to unresolved V genes and leave the rest unexplained. The V and J calls and clone size come from that table; D and trimming were worked out from the DNA. The sample contains tens of thousands of clones, around 80% of them found a single time. The ten top clones hold approximately 26% of the sample.

This clone was found once. The specificity of this receptor is unknown. No base quality information exists; no much larger clone differs at one position. Sequencing was done on a sample of peripheral blood. This TCR was recovered from a man in his 60s with active or convalescent COVID-19. The sequence links TRBV7-2 to TRBJ2-7; TRBD1 fits 7 bases in the junction. The CDR3 in this case is CASTRGPRGEQYF. Read as DNA, the sequence is TGTGCCAGCACTAGGGGGCCACGGGGCGAGCAGTACTTC.